This T cell receptor beta chain is drawn from a study of T cell responses to AZD1222 COVID-19 vaccine. Points on this clone: Its target is unknown.

General study findings and limits: White British ancestry dominated among donors, who included more females, and clonal diversity was possibly underestimated. Repertoire collection took place solely once the T cell response had peaked.

The analysis combined second doses at about 4 or about 12 weeks. Sequenced by immunoSEQ multiplex PCR; TCRdb stores in-frame clones only, minus some. The sample yields approximately 300,000 clones, 90% to 95% seen once. Germline-derived CDR1 and CDR2 are SNHLY and FYNNEI. The CDR3 extends over 13 amino acids. V lost 7 bases, J lost 1 base, and 10 bases lay in between. This sequence was found in an adult who received the AZD1222 COVID-19 vaccine. Source: peripheral blood, taken 28 days after the second AZD1222 dose. V usage is TRBV2 and J usage is TRBJ1-1, with D hard to call. The CDR3 DNA follows: TGTGCCAGCAACCCTGACGCGAACACTGAAGCTTTCTTT. Its protein is CASNPDANTEAFF.